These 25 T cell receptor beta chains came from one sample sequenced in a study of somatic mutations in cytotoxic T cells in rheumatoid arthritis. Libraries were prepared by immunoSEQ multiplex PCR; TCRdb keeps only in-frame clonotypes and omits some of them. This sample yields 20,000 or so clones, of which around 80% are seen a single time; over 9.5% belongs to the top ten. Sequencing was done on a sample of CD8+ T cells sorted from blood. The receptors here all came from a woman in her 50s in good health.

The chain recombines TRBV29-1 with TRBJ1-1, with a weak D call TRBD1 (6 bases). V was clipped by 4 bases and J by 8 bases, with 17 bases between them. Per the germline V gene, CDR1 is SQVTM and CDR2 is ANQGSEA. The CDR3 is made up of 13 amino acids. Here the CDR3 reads CSVAVVGTPEAFF. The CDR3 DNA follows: TGCAGCGTTGCGGTGGTCGGGACACCAGAAGCTTTCTTT. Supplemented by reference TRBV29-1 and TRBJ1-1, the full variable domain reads SAVISQKPSRDICQRGTSLTIQCQVDSQVTMMFWYRQQPGQSLTLIATANQGSEATYESGFVIDKFPISRPNLTFSTLTVSNMSPEDSSIYLCSVAVVGTPEAFFGQGTRLTVV.

Written as DNA, the CDR3 is TGTGCCAGCAGGTTAGCGGGGGGGTACGAGCAGTACTTC. This translates into CASRLAGGYEQYF. The chain carries TRBV28 and TRBJ2-7; 11 positions match TRBD2. The length of the CDR3 is 13 residues. Germline V gives CDR1 MDHEN, CDR2 SYDVKM. Unmatched junction bases numbered 2, after V lost 6 bases and J lost 4 bases. Full variable domain (missing parts from reference TRBV28 and TRBJ2-7): DVKVTQSSRYLVKRTGEKVFLECVQDMDHENMFWYRQDPGLGLRLIYFSYDVKMKEKGDIPEGYSVSREKKERFSLILESASTNQTSMYLCASRLAGGYEQYFGPGTRLTVT.

CDR3 coding DNA: TGTGCCATCAGTGCGGGTACAGGGGGCTACGAGCAGTACTTC. This encodes CAISAGTGGYEQYF. The chain joins TRBV10-3 to TRBJ2-7, with 8 positions matching TRBD1. Germline values: CDR1 ENHRY, CDR2 SYGVKD. The CDR3 totals 14 residues. Trimming at V came to 4 bases and at J to 3 bases, leaving 5 bases not matched to a gene.

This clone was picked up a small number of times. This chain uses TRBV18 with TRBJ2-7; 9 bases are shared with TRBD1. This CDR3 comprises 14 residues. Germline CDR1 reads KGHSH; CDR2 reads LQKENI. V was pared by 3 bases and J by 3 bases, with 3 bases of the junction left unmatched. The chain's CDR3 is CASSPPGQGYEQYF. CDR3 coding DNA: TGTGCCAGCTCACCCCCGGGACAGGGCTACGAGCAGTACTTC.

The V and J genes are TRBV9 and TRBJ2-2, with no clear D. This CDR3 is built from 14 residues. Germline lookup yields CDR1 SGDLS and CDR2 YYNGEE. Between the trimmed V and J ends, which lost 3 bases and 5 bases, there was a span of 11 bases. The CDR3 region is CASSGRYGTGELFF. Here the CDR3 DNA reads TGTGCCAGCAGCGGAAGATACGGGACCGGGGAGCTGTTTTTT.

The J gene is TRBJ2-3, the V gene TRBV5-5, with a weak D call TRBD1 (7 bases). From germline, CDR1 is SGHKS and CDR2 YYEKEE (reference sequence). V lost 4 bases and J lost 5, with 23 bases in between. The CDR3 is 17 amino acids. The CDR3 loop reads CASSPGGGATRRDTQYF. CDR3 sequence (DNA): TGTGCCAGCAGCCCCGGAGGGGGCGCCACGAGAAGAGATACGCAGTATTTT.

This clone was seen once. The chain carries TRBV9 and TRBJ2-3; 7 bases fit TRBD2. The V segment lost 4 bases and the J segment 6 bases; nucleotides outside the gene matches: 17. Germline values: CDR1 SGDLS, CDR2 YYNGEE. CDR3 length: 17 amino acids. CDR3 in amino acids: CASSYPEKSGDWDTQYF. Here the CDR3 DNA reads TGTGCCAGCAGCTACCCGGAGAAAAGCGGGGATTGGGATACGCAGTATTTT.

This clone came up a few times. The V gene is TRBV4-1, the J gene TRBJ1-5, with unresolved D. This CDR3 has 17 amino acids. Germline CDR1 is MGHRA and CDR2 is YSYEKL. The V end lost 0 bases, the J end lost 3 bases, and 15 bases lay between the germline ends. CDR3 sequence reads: CASSQDEARGLNQPQHF. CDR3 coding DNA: TGCGCCAGCAGCCAAGATGAGGCCCGAGGCCTCAATCAGCCCCAGCATTTT.

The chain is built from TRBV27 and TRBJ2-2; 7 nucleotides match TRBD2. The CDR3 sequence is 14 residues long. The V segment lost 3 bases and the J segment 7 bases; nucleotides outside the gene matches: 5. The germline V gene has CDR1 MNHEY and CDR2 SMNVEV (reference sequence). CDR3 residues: CASSFGGGVGELFF. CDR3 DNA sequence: TGTGCCAGCAGTTTTGGGGGAGGGGTCGGGGAGCTGTTTTTT.

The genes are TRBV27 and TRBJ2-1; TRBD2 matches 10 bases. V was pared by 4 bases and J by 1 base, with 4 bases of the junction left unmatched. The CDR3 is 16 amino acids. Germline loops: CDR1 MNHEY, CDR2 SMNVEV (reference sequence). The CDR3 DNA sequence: TGTGCCAGCAGTTCAATAGCGGGAGGTTCCTACAATGAGCAGTTCTTC. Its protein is CASSSIAGGSYNEQFF.

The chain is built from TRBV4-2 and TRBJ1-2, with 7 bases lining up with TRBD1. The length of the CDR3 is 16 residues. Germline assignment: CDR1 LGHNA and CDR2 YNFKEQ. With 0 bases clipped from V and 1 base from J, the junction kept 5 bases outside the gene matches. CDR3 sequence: CASSQEHGQDNYGYTF. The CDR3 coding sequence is TGTGCCAGCAGCCAAGAGCACGGACAGGATAACTATGGCTACACCTTC.

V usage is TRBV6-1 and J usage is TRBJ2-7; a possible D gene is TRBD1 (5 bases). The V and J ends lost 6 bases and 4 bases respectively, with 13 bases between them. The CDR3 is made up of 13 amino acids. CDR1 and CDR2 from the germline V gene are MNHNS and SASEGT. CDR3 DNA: TGTGCCAGCAGATATACAGGTTTTTACGAGCAGTACTTC. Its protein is CASRYTGFYEQYF.

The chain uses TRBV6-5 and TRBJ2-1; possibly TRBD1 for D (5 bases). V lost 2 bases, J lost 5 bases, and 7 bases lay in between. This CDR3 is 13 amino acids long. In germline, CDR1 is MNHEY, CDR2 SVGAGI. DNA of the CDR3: TGTGCCAGCAGTTACGACAGCAACAATGAGCAGTTCTTC. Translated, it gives CASSYDSNNEQFF.

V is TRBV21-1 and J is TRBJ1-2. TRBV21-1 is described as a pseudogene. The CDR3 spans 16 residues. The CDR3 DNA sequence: TGTGCCAGCAGCAAAGCGCTTTTTGACGAAAATCAGGGCTACACCTTC. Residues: CASSKALFDENQGYTF.

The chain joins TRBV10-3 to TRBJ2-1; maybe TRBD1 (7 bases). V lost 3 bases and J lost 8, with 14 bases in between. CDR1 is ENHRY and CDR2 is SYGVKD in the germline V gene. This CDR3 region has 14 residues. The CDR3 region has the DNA TGTGCCATCAGTGACAGGGGGACTGGCGATGAGCAGTTCTTC. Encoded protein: CAISDRGTGDEQFF.

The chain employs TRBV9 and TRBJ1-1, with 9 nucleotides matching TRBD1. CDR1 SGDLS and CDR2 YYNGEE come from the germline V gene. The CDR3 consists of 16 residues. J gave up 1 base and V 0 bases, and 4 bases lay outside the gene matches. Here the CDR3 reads CASSVASTGGNTEAFF. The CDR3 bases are TGTGCCAGCAGCGTAGCCTCGACAGGGGGGAACACTGAAGCTTTCTTT.

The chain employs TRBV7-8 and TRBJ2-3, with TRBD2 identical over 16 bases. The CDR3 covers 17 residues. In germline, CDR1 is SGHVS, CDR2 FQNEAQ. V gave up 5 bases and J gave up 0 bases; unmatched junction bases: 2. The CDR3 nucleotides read TGTGCCAGCAGCGCGGGACTAGCGGGAGGGAGCACAGATACGCAGTATTTT. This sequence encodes CASSAGLAGGSTDTQYF.

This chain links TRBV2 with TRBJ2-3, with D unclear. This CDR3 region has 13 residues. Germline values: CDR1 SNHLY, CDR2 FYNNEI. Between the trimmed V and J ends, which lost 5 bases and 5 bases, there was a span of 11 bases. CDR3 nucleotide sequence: TGTGCCAGCAGTCCCGTGAACGTAGATACGCAGTATTTT. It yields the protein CASSPVNVDTQYF. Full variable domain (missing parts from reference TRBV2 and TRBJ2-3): EPEVTQTPSHQVTQMGQEVILRCVPISNHLYFYWYRQILGQKVEFLVSFYNNEISEKSEIFDDQFSVERPDGSNFTLKIRSTKLEDSAMYFCASSPVNVDTQYFGPGTRLTVL.

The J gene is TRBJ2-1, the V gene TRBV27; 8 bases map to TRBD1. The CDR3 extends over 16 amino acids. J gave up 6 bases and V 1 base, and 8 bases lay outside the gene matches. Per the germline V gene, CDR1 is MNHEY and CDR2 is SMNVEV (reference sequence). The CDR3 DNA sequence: TGTGCCAGCAGTTTATACGCAGGGGGCGCGGGCAATGAGCAGTTCTTC. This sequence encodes CASSLYAGGAGNEQFF.

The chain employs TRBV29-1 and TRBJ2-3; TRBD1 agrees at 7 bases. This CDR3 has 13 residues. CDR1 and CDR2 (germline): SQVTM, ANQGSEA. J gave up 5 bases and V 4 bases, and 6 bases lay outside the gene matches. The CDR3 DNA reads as TGCAGCGTTGGGACAGGCCGGGGAGATACGCAGTATTTT. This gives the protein CSVGTGRGDTQYF.

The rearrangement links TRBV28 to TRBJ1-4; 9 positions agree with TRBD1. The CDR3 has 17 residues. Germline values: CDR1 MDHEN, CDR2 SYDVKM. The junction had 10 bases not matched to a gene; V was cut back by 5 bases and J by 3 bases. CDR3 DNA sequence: TGTGCCAGCAGTAACACAATACAGGGGGCCGCTAATGAAAAACTGTTTTTT. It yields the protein CASSNTIQGAANEKLFF.

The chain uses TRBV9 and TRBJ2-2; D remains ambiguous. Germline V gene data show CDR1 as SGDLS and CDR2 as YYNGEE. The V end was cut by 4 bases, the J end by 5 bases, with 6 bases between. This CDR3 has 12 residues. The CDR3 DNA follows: TGTGCCAGCAGCCCCCGTACCGGGGAGCTGTTTTTT. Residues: CASSPRTGELFF.

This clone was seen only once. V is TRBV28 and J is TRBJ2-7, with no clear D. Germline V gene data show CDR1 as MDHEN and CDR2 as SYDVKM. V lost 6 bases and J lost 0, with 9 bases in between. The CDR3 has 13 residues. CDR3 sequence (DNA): TGTGCCAGCAGCGCGGCCAGCTCCTACGAGCAGTACTTC. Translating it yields CASSAASSYEQYF.

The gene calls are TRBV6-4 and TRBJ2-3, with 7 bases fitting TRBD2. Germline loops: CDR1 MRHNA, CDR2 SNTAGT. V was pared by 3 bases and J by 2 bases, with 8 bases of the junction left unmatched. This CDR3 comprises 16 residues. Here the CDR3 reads CASSELAGANTDTQYF. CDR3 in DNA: TGTGCCAGCAGTGAGCTTGCGGGAGCGAACACAGATACGCAGTATTTT.

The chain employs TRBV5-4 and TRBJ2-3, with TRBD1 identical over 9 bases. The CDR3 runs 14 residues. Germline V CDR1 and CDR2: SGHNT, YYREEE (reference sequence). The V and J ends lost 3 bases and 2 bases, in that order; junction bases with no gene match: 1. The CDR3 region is CASSWDRDTDTQYF. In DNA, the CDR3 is TGTGCCAGCAGCTGGGACAGGGACACAGATACGCAGTATTTT.